The T cell receptor (beta chain) under discussion was sequenced for a study of T cells in tumors after PD-1 blockade. About the research overall: Excluded were patients with checkpoint blockade, immunosuppressants, or radiotherapy or other anti-cancer therapy within 4 weeks. A subset received ongoing vismodegib 150 mg daily alongside anti-PD-1 therapy. Peripheral blood samples averaged approximately 35,000 unique clonotypes and more than 90,000 templates.

Here immunoSEQ multiplex PCR was the method, and the copy in TCRdb shows in-frame clones only, minus some. The sample carries more than 40,000 clones, 65% to 80% recorded once. The CDR3 runs 14 residues. The germline V and J ends were trimmed by 3 bases and 7 bases, with 10 bases remaining between them. Per germline, CDR1 MNHEY and CDR2 SMNVEV (reference sequence). This material consisted of PBMCs, taken before anti-PD-1 therapy. This TCR came from a human donor with advanced basal cell or squamous cell carcinoma (not recorded which). The rearrangement joins TRBV27 to TRBJ1-6; a possible D gene is TRBD1 (6 bases). CDR3 bases: TGTGCCAGCAGTTTCGGACAGCCCAATTCACCCCTCCACTTT. This sequence encodes CASSFGQPNSPLHF.